This is a list of T cell receptor beta chains from one sample in a study of human T cells and chemical hapten exposure. TCRdb used MiXCR to reprocess the RACE reads, holding one entry per CDR3 protein. Here the sample spans around 380,000 distinct CDR3 sequences, around 4.8% being singletons. Sequences were derived from whole blood, sampled in connection with sensitization to the hapten diphenylcyclopropenone (DPC). The receptors were sampled from a woman between 50 and 59 years old with alopecia areata. Some clones in this sample may be carry-over from other donors' samples. Each CDR3 is given with its conserved first and last residue.

CDR3aa: CSVVMDRARSNYGYTF; j_gene: TRBJ1-2; v_gene: TRBV29-1
CDR3aa: CASSWKGYEQYF; j_gene: TRBJ2-7; v_gene: TRBV6-5
CDR3aa: CASSHRQGAVPNQETQYF; j_gene: TRBJ2-5; v_gene: TRBV7-9
CDR3aa: CASSLGPASYNEQFF; j_gene: TRBJ2-1; v_gene: TRBV12-3/TRBV12-4
CDR3aa: CASSVYGGAGGELFF; j_gene: TRBJ2-2; v_gene: TRBV9
CDR3aa: CASSFGAVNTGELFF; j_gene: TRBJ2-2; v_gene: TRBV6-2/TRBV6-3
CDR3aa: CASSPRDPPGEKLFF; j_gene: TRBJ1-4; v_gene: TRBV18
CDR3aa: CASSLDGTVEAFF; j_gene: TRBJ1-1; v_gene: TRBV11-2
CDR3aa: CASSFTGQGWLYF; j_gene: TRBJ2-7; v_gene: TRBV7-9
CDR3aa: CASSLGTGSRADTQYF; j_gene: TRBJ2-3; v_gene: TRBV28
CDR3aa: CASSATLAGEDTQYF; j_gene: TRBJ2-3; v_gene: TRBV9
CDR3aa: CASSFGAGESTDTQYF; j_gene: TRBJ2-3; v_gene: TRBV5-6
CDR3aa: CASSFRQAKNTGELFF; j_gene: TRBJ2-2; v_gene: TRBV7-9
CDR3aa: CASSQEQWGDEQFF; j_gene: TRBJ2-1; v_gene: TRBV4-1
CDR3aa: CSAKLSLSETEAFF; j_gene: TRBJ1-1; v_gene: TRBV20-1
CDR3aa: CASSQENANYGYTF; j_gene: TRBJ1-2; v_gene: TRBV3-1
CDR3aa: CASSSSGSRSYNEQFF; j_gene: TRBJ2-1; v_gene: TRBV28
CDR3aa: CASSLLNGEQYF; j_gene: TRBJ2-7; v_gene: TRBV28
CDR3aa: CASSPPGQPQHF; j_gene: TRBJ1-5; v_gene: TRBV7-2
CDR3aa: CASSSQDGAGYEQYF; j_gene: TRBJ2-7; v_gene: TRBV19
CDR3aa: CASSRRRQDGYTF; j_gene: TRBJ1-2; v_gene: TRBV6-5
CDR3aa: CASSQEVAGGGSSYNEQFF; j_gene: TRBJ2-1; v_gene: TRBV3-1
CDR3aa: CASSEYYEQYF; j_gene: TRBJ2-7; v_gene: TRBV2
CDR3aa: CSVGRGSGGRSSYNEQFF; j_gene: TRBJ2-1; v_gene: TRBV29-1